Below are 29 T cell receptor beta chains sequenced from a single sample in a study of OX40 agonist ivuxolimab in advanced cancers. Receptors were amplified or captured by the immunoSEQ multiplex PCR assay. The table comes from immuneACCESS by way of TCRdb, which keeps in-frame sequences with V and J called. Part of the clones is missing from these tables; in studies checked, under half for an unresolved V gene and the rest for unknown reasons. A total of about 58,000 clones appear in this sample, over 70% of them only once. Over 3% of the sample is held by the ten biggest clonotypes. The sequencing here drew on CD4+ or CD8+ T cells sorted from blood, taken in a trial of the OX40 agonist ivuxolimab. Source of these receptors: an adult with an advanced solid tumor such as melanoma, head and neck, liver or kidney cancer.

The chain has TRBV6-1 and TRBJ2-7; the match to TRBD1 covers 12 bases. The CDR3 is 15 amino acids. Per the germline V gene, CDR1 is MNHNS and CDR2 is SASEGT. The V segment lost 6 bases and the J segment 6 bases; nucleotides outside the gene matches: 9. This chain's CDR3 is CASRVGGTGGSEQYF. CDR3 coding DNA: TGTGCCAGCAGAGTTGGGGGGACAGGGGGCTCCGAGCAGTACTTC.

The V and J genes are TRBV27 and TRBJ2-7; 7 positions agree with TRBD2. CDR1 MNHEY and CDR2 SMNVEV come from the germline V gene (reference sequence). The CDR3 totals 15 residues. The J segment lost 4 bases and the V segment lost 3 bases, leaving 9 bases of the junction unmatched. As DNA, the CDR3 is TGTGCCAGCAGTTTTTCCGCGGGAGAAACTTACGAGCAGTACTTC. It specifies CASSFSAGETYEQYF.

The gene calls are TRBV28 and TRBJ1-5, with D unclear. CDR3 size: 15 residues. Germline V CDR1 and CDR2: MDHEN, SYDVKM. The germline V and J ends were trimmed by 6 bases and 4 bases, with 16 bases remaining between them. This CDR3 is CASSPRGSGNQPQHF. CDR3 DNA sequence: TGTGCCAGCAGCCCCCGCGGGTCGGGGAATCAGCCCCAGCATTTT.

The chain is built from TRBV27 and TRBJ1-2, with D possibly being TRBD1 (5 bases). The CDR3 covers 18 residues. The V gene's germline CDR1 is MNHEY and CDR2 SMNVEV (reference sequence). Trimming shortened V by 4 bases and J by 4 bases, and 25 bases separated the two germline ends. The CDR3: CASSSYLRVGGEVYGYTF. For the CDR3, the DNA is TGTGCCAGCAGTTCTTACTTGCGAGTTGGGGGGGAGGTCTATGGCTACACCTTC.

V gene TRBV5-1 combines with J gene TRBJ2-5; either TRBD1 or TRBD2 may supply D (7 bases each). Germline values: CDR1 SGHRS, CDR2 YFSETQ. V lost 0 bases to trimming and J lost 6 bases, with 12 bases between them. This CDR3 contains 14 residues. The CDR3 protein is CASSLGQGGKTQYF. The CDR3 DNA reads as TGCGCCAGCAGCTTGGGGCAGGGGGGGAAGACCCAGTACTTC. Full variable domain (outside the CDR3, taken from reference TRBV5-1 and TRBJ2-5): KAGVTQTPRYLIKTRGQQVTLSCSPISGHRSVSWYQQTPGQGLQFLFEYFSETQRNKGNFPGRFSGRQFSNSRSEMNVSTLELGDSALYLCASSLGQGGKTQYFGPGTRLLVL.

The table lists this clone with a few counts. The genes are TRBV7-8 and TRBJ1-2; D may be TRBD1 (6 bases). CDR1 SGHVS and CDR2 FQNEAQ come from the germline V gene. This CDR3 contains 13 residues. V was pared by 5 bases and J by 2 bases, with 9 bases between. The CDR3 DNA reads as TGTGCCAGCAGCGCCGACAGGAACTATGGCTACACCTTC. It codes for CASSADRNYGYTF.

The chain has TRBV5-1 and TRBJ2-3; TRBD1 or TRBD2 may be the D gene (5 bases each). The CDR3 is 16 amino acids. Germline CDR1 reads SGHRS; CDR2 reads YFSETQ. Trimming cost V 5 bases and J 0 bases, with 16 bases left between them. The CDR3, as DNA: TGCGCCAGCAGTCCTGGATGGGACCGTAGCACAGATACGCAGTATTTT. Residues: CASSPGWDRSTDTQYF.

In this sample, this clone turned up a few times. The chain carries TRBV10-3 and TRBJ2-7; 8 nucleotides agree with TRBD1. The germline gives CDR1 ENHRY, CDR2 SYGVKD. This CDR3 spans 15 amino acids. Trimming at V came to 4 bases and at J to 4 bases, leaving 9 bases not matched to a gene. The CDR3 sequence: CAISVSPGQEYEQYF. The DNA for the CDR3 is TGTGCCATCAGTGTCTCTCCGGGACAGGAGTACGAGCAGTACTTC.

The V call is TRBV13, the J call TRBJ1-1; D gene uncertain. Trimming left V 0 bases short and J 0 bases short, with 5 bases between. The CDR3 has 14 amino acids. Germline loops: CDR1 PRHDT, CDR2 FYEKMQ (reference sequence). This CDR3 is CASSLGQLNTEAFF. CDR3 DNA sequence: TGTGCCAGCAGCTTAGGACAGTTGAACACTGAAGCTTTCTTT.

The CDR3 region has the DNA TGTGCCAGCAGTTCGGCAGGGTATGGGTCTGGGGATACGCAGTATTTT. It translates to CASSSAGYGSGDTQYF. This rearrangement joins TRBV28 to TRBJ2-3, with a possible D match to TRBD1 (5 bases). The CDR3 is 16 amino acids. The V gene lost 4 bases and the J gene lost 6 bases, with 20 bases spanning the gap. From germline, CDR1 is MDHEN and CDR2 SYDVKM.

The V call is TRBV19, the J call TRBJ2-1, with D perhaps matching TRBD1 or TRBD2 (6 bases each). Germline V lookup: CDR1 LNHDA, CDR2 SQIVND (reference sequence). This CDR3 region has 13 residues. The V and J ends lost 3 bases and 10 bases respectively, with 13 bases between them. The CDR3 region has the DNA TGTGCCAGTAGTATTTTGGGGGGCAGGGAGCAGTTCTTC. Its protein is CASSILGGREQFF.

The chain joins TRBV7-8 to TRBJ2-7; D is possibly TRBD1 or TRBD2 (6 bases each). The CDR3 has 15 residues. The V gene's germline CDR1 is SGHVS and CDR2 FQNEAQ. V lost 1 base and J lost 3, with 13 bases in between. CDR3 protein: CASSLEGGRDYEQYF. The CDR3 DNA follows: TGTGCCAGCAGCTTAGAGGGGGGCAGAGACTACGAGCAGTACTTC.

This chain connects TRBV5-5 to TRBJ1-2; D is possibly TRBD1 (6 bases). The ends were cut back, 7 bases at V and 4 bases at J, with 20 bases in the middle. The CDR3 is 15 residues long. The germline V gene has CDR1 SGHKS and CDR2 YYEKEE (reference sequence). The CDR3 here is CASSQGTDASYGYTF. The CDR3 coding sequence is TGTGCCAGCTCGCAGGGGACGGACGCGTCCTATGGCTACACCTTC.

This clone turned up a few times. This rearrangement joins TRBV9 to TRBJ2-7; D is ambiguous. V was pared by 0 bases and J by 3 bases, with 10 bases between. Per the germline V gene, CDR1 is SGDLS and CDR2 is YYNGEE. There are 14 residues in the CDR3. CDR3 protein: CASSVDWGNYEQYF. The CDR3 DNA reads TGTGCCAGCAGCGTAGACTGGGGAAACTACGAGCAGTACTTC.

The chain couples TRBV19 to TRBJ1-2, with 7 bases matching TRBD1. This CDR3 region has 14 residues. Germline CDR1 is LNHDA and CDR2 is SQIVND (reference sequence). The J segment lost 4 bases and the V segment lost 4 bases, leaving 6 bases of the junction unmatched. The CDR3 DNA is TGTGCCAGTAGTACAGGGGGTTTAGGCTATGGCTACACCTTC. The encoded protein is CASSTGGLGYGYTF. Together with reference TRBV19 and TRBJ1-2, the CDR3 gives the full variable domain: DGGITQSPKYLFRKEGQNVTLSCEQNLNHDAMYWYRQDPGQGLRLIYYSQIVNDFQKGDIAEGYSVSREKKESFPLTVTSAQKNPTAFYLCASSTGGLGYGYTFGSGTRLTVV.

The chain carries TRBV9 and TRBJ2-1, with 10 bases matching TRBD2. Germline CDR1 is SGDLS and CDR2 is YYNGEE. Unmatched junction bases numbered 8, after V lost 1 base and J lost 4 bases. The CDR3 is 17 residues long. The CDR3: CASSVTASGSVYNEQFF. For the CDR3, the DNA is TGTGCCAGCAGCGTAACGGCTAGCGGGAGTGTATACAATGAGCAGTTCTTC.

The chain combines TRBV28 with TRBJ2-7, with TRBD1 matching over 8 bases. V shed 5 bases and J 5 bases; nucleotides not matched to a gene: 14. Germline CDR1 MDHEN, CDR2 SYDVKM. The length of the CDR3 is 16 residues. CDR3 in amino acids: CASSVPFGQGRNEQYF. The DNA for the CDR3 is TGTGCCAGCAGTGTCCCGTTTGGACAGGGAAGGAACGAGCAGTACTTC.

The chain links TRBV7-9 to TRBJ2-3; D call uncertain. The germline gives CDR1 SEHNR, CDR2 FQNEAQ (reference sequence). Trimming removed 4 bases from V and 0 bases from J, with 11 bases in between. The CDR3 sequence is 15 residues long. The DNA of the CDR3 is TGTGCCAGCAGCTCAATGATCACTAGCACAGATACGCAGTATTTT. This sequence encodes CASSSMITSTDTQYF.

The rearrangement uses TRBV18 and TRBJ2-3; D uncertain. Germline CDR1 KGHSH, CDR2 LQKENI. The ends were cut back, 3 bases at V and 1 base at J, with 11 bases in the middle. This CDR3 comprises 15 residues. CDR3 residues: CASSPYTEGTDTQYF. For the CDR3, the DNA is TGTGCCAGCTCACCTTACACTGAGGGCACAGATACGCAGTATTTT. The whole variable domain, remainder taken from reference TRBV18 and TRBJ2-3, is NAGVMQNPRHLVRRRGQEARLRCSPMKGHSHVYWYRQLPEEGLKFMVYLQKENIIDESGMPKERFSAEFPKEGPSILRIQQVVRGDSAAYFCASSPYTEGTDTQYFGPGTRLTVL.

In the case of this clone: The junction differs from germline at one of its ends, possibly a read error. The CDR3 reads CASGQGTSFATGELFF. CDR3 sequence (DNA): TGTGCCAGCGGCCAAGGGACTAGCTTTGCCACCGGGGAGCTGTTTTTT. The V call is TRBV4-2, the J call TRBJ2-2, with 9 bases matching TRBD2. Germline values: CDR1 LGHNA, CDR2 YNFKEQ. The CDR3 runs to 16 residues.

V usage is TRBV6-5 and J usage is TRBJ2-5; TRBD2 matches at 8 bases. The CDR3 contains 15 residues. V was clipped by 5 bases and J by 4 bases; unmatched bases: 9. Germline values: CDR1 MNHEY, CDR2 SVGAGI. The CDR3: CASSVLGRGGETQYF. As DNA, the CDR3 is TGTGCCAGCAGTGTGCTGGGACGGGGGGGAGAGACCCAGTACTTC.

CDR3 DNA sequence: TGTGCCAGCAGCCCCGGCGGCGAGCAGTACTTC. Translation gives CASSPGGEQYF. V and J are TRBV7-9 and TRBJ2-7; D call uncertain. The CDR3 has 11 residues. V was shortened by 5 bases and J by 6 bases, with 8 bases between the two germline ends. The germline V gene has CDR1 SEHNR and CDR2 FQNEAQ (reference sequence).

The V gene is TRBV6-5, the J gene TRBJ2-3, with D perhaps TRBD2 (5 bases). The CDR3 length is 13 residues. Per the germline V gene, CDR1 is MNHEY and CDR2 is SVGAGI. V shed 6 bases and J shed 2 bases, with 9 bases lying between them. CDR3 loop: CASSPGDTDTQYF. CDR3 bases: TGTGCCAGCAGCCCCGGGGACACAGATACGCAGTATTTT.

This chain uses TRBV7-3 with TRBJ2-2; 12 bases map to TRBD2. V lost 5 bases and J lost 5; bases outside the gene matches: 9. Germline values: CDR1 SGHTA, CDR2 FQGTGA. The CDR3 extends over 17 amino acids. CDR3 region: CASSPSLLAGGTGELFF. The CDR3 nucleotides read TGTGCCAGCAGCCCATCGTTACTAGCGGGGGGAACCGGGGAGCTGTTTTTT.

The chain recombines TRBV28 with TRBJ1-5, with D uncertain. The CDR3 contains 14 residues. CDR1 and CDR2 from the germline V gene are MDHEN and SYDVKM. The V end was cut by 4 bases, the J end by 3 bases, with 10 bases between. DNA for the CDR3: TGTGCCAGCAGTTGGGCAGGCCTCAATCAGCCCCAGCATTTT. Translation: CASSWAGLNQPQHF.

This chain joins TRBV5-1 and TRBJ1-1, with D perhaps matching TRBD1 (6 bases). Germline CDR1 reads SGHRS; CDR2 reads YFSETQ. V shed 6 bases and J shed 0 bases, with 15 bases lying between them. The CDR3 totals 15 residues. The CDR3 loop reads CASNQGNLVNTEAFF. Written as DNA, the CDR3 is TGCGCCAGCAACCAGGGGAACCTTGTGAACACTGAAGCTTTCTTT.

The J gene is TRBJ1-5, the V gene TRBV27; 9 nucleotides line up with TRBD1. CDR3 length: 17 amino acids. CDR1 MNHEY and CDR2 SMNVEV come from the germline V gene (reference sequence). Unmatched junction bases numbered 9, after V lost 5 bases and J lost 1 base. The CDR3 region is CASSPGQGRRSNQPQHF. In DNA form, the CDR3 reads TGTGCCAGCAGTCCCGGACAGGGGCGAAGGAGCAATCAGCCCCAGCATTTT.

This clone was detected a few times. This chain connects TRBV4-1 to TRBJ2-7, with TRBD2 matching over 10 bases. This CDR3 has 16 residues. CDR1 MGHRA and CDR2 YSYEKL come from the germline V gene. The trim removed 4 bases at V and 3 bases at J, leaving 9 bases unmatched. This CDR3 reads CASSPRSSSGSYEQYF. CDR3 sequence (DNA): TGCGCCAGCAGCCCTCGATCCTCTAGCGGGAGCTACGAGCAGTACTTC.

The rearrangement joins TRBV28 to TRBJ1-3; D uncertain. The V gene's germline CDR1 is MDHEN and CDR2 SYDVKM. This CDR3 is built from 14 residues. V was clipped by 6 bases and J by 1 base, with 10 bases between them. The CDR3 DNA reads TGTGCCAGCAGCCGACGGCTTTCTGGAAACACCATATATTTT. Protein product: CASSRRLSGNTIYF.